The 29 T cell receptor beta chains in this list originate from one sample, sequenced in a study of cytomegalovirus exposure and HLA in healthy donors. The PCR had 60 Vbeta and 13 Jbeta primers. Method: immunoSEQ multiplex PCR; TCRdb's copy keeps in-frame clones and lacks some. Among about 96,000 clones listed, 65% to 75% were seen once. The material sequenced was PBMCs. Receptors were obtained from a female donor in good health and CMV-seropositive.

CDR3 nucleotides: TGTGCCAGCAACGGACTAAATGAAAAACTGTTTTTT. This codes for CASNGLNEKLFF. The chain is built from TRBV25-1 and TRBJ1-4; no clear D gene. There are 12 residues in the CDR3. Germline V gene data show CDR1 as MGHDK and CDR2 as SYGVNS. Trimming took off 7 bases at V and 5 bases at J, with 8 bases between the two ends. Based on the CDR3 plus reference TRBV25-1 and TRBJ1-4, the full variable domain is EADIYQTPRYLVIGTGKKITLECSQTMGHDKMYWYQQDPGMELHLIHYSYGVNSTEKGDLSSESTVSRIRTEHFPLTLESARPSHTSQYLCASNGLNEKLFFGSGTQLSVL.

The DNA of the CDR3 is TGTGCCAGCAGCTTAGGAAGCGGCCTCGGTGAGCAGTTCTTC. Residues: CASSLGSGLGEQFF. This chain joins TRBV7-2 and TRBJ2-1; TRBD2 might be the D (5 bases). Germline CDR1 reads SGHTA; CDR2 reads FQGNSA. The CDR3 contains 14 residues. Trimming pared 1 base from V and 9 bases from J, leaving 13 bases between.

The J gene is TRBJ1-3, the V gene TRBV7-2; 9 bases agree with TRBD1. This CDR3 is 17 amino acids long. CDR1 and CDR2 (germline): SGHTA, FQGNSA. J gave up 0 bases and V 1 base, and 4 bases lay outside the gene matches. The CDR3 here is CASSLGGQGLSGNTIYF. CDR3 bases: TGTGCCAGCAGCTTAGGAGGACAGGGGCTCTCTGGAAACACCATATATTTT.

This clone was seen only a few times. This chain's CDR3 is CSVSGRTTDTQYF. In nucleotides, the CDR3 is TGCAGCGTTAGCGGGAGAACCACAGATACGCAGTATTTT. The chain recombines TRBV29-1 with TRBJ2-3; 8 positions match TRBD2. Germline trimming cut 5 bases from V and 2 bases from J; bases unmatched to any gene: 3. The germline V gene has CDR1 SQVTM and CDR2 ANQGSEA. The length of the CDR3 is 13 residues.

The chain combines TRBV15 with TRBJ1-1, with 8 bases identical to TRBD1. The CDR3 runs to 16 residues. The germline V gene has CDR1 LNHNV and CDR2 YYDKDF (reference sequence). With V trimmed by 0 bases and J by 4 bases, 7 bases remained unmatched. This chain's CDR3 is CATSRDLTGGITEAFF. The CDR3 DNA is TGTGCCACCAGCAGAGATCTTACAGGGGGTATCACTGAAGCTTTCTTT.

The V and J genes are TRBV29-1 and TRBJ1-1; D is ambiguous. This CDR3 comprises 13 residues. CDR1 is SQVTM and CDR2 is ANQGSEA in the germline V gene. Trimming pared 3 bases from V and 10 bases from J, leaving 18 bases between. CDR3 protein: CSVDYRGPGGAFF. The CDR3 DNA reads as TGCAGCGTTGACTACCGCGGGCCGGGAGGAGCTTTCTTT.

The chain joins TRBV7-3 to TRBJ2-7; no reliable D call. CDR3 size: 13 residues. Trimming took 1 base from V and 6 from J, leaving 10 bases between them. From germline, CDR1 is SGHTA and CDR2 FQGTGA. The CDR3 spells CASSLNGRGEQYF. CDR3 nucleotides: TGTGCCAGCAGCTTAAACGGTCGAGGCGAGCAGTACTTC.

A few counts support this clone. This sequence joins TRBV4-3 and TRBJ2-5; 9 bases are shared with TRBD1. The CDR3 covers 16 residues. The V gene's germline CDR1 is LGHNA and CDR2 YSLEER. The V gene end was trimmed by 3 bases and the J gene end by 1 base; junction bases not matched to a gene: 6. The CDR3 region has the DNA TGCGCCAGCAGCCAGGGGACAGGGATTGCCCAAGAGACCCAGTACTTC. Translation: CASSQGTGIAQETQYF.

This clone was counted a few times. The DNA for the CDR3 is TGCGCCAGCAGCATCCATTTAGCGGATCAATACAATGAGCAGTTCTTC. Residues: CASSIHLADQYNEQFF. The chain recombines TRBV4-1 with TRBJ2-1; possibly TRBD2 for D (6 bases). Trimming cost V 5 bases and J 4 bases, with 18 bases left between them. The CDR3 is made up of 16 amino acids. Germline CDR1 reads MGHRA; CDR2 reads YSYEKL.

The CDR3 region is CASSLIGLAGQETQYF. The CDR3 region has the DNA TGCGCCAGCAGCCTCATAGGGCTAGCGGGCCAAGAGACCCAGTACTTC. This chain joins TRBV5-1 and TRBJ2-5; the match to TRBD2 covers 8 bases. The germline V gene has CDR1 SGHRS and CDR2 YFSETQ. The CDR3 extends over 16 amino acids. V lost 4 bases, J lost 1 base, and 9 bases stayed unmatched.

The chain uses TRBV30 and TRBJ1-6; D is uncertain. This CDR3 region has 14 residues. Deletions cut 2 bases from V and 2 bases from J, with 7 bases between. Germline values: CDR1 GTSNPN, CDR2 SVGIG (reference sequence). CDR3 in DNA: TGTGCCTGGAGTTCCAGGACCTATAATTCACCCCTCCACTTT. This codes for CAWSSRTYNSPLHF.

The chain links TRBV15 to TRBJ2-1, with 7 positions matching TRBD1. Trimming cost V 4 bases and J 0 bases; bases outside gene matches: 3. Germline CDR1 reads LNHNV; CDR2 reads YYDKDF (reference sequence). CDR3 length equals 15 residues. The CDR3 DNA reads as TGTGCCACCAGCAAAGGGGGCGGCTCCTACAATGAGCAGTTCTTC. Its translation: CATSKGGGSYNEQFF.

The chain joins TRBV30 to TRBJ2-3; TRBD1 agrees at 7 bases. The V segment lost 0 bases and the J segment 4 bases; nucleotides outside the gene matches: 7. Germline V lookup: CDR1 GTSNPN, CDR2 SVGIG (reference sequence). This CDR3 has 15 residues. The CDR3 DNA reads TGTGCCTGGAGTGTTGCAGGGGGAATAGCAGATACGCAGTATTTT. Encoded protein: CAWSVAGGIADTQYF.

Details on this clone: Distinct nucleotide sequences in the sample also encode this CDR3. The chain employs TRBV7-2 and TRBJ1-1; TRBD1 is a possible D gene (5 bases). In germline, CDR1 is SGHTA, CDR2 FQGNSA. This CDR3 comprises 14 residues. V gave up 1 base and J gave up 3 bases, with 9 bases separating them. CDR3 coding DNA: TGTGCCAGCAGCTTAGTGGGGGGTGACACTGAAGCTTTCTTT. This sequence encodes CASSLVGGDTEAFF.

In its sample, this clone was seen once. The J gene is TRBJ2-7, the V gene TRBV7-2; 12 bases fit TRBD2. CDR3 length: 16 amino acids. The germline gives CDR1 SGHTA, CDR2 FQGNSA. Trimming at V came to 5 bases and at J to 0 bases, leaving 5 bases not matched to a gene. The CDR3 DNA follows: TGTGCCAGCAGCGAGGGACTAGCGGGCCTCTCCTACGAGCAGTACTTC. Translated, it gives CASSEGLAGLSYEQYF.

CDR3 region: CASSLTPGMETQYF. Here the CDR3 DNA reads TGTGCCAGCAGCCTTACACCAGGGATGGAGACCCAGTACTTC. The chain couples TRBV13 to TRBJ2-5; D may be TRBD1 (5 bases). The CDR3 totals 14 residues. Deletions cut 5 bases from V and 5 bases from J, with 15 bases between. Germline CDR1 reads PRHDT; CDR2 reads FYEKMQ (reference sequence).

The chain is built from TRBV6-6 and TRBJ2-3; 9 nucleotides align to TRBD1. CDR3 length: 14 amino acids. The junction had 3 bases not matched to a gene; V was cut back by 4 bases and J by 4 bases. The germline V gene has CDR1 MNHNY and CDR2 SVGAGI (reference sequence). The CDR3, as DNA: TGTGCCAGCAGTTTCGACAGGGGGTCAGATACGCAGTATTTT. Translating it yields CASSFDRGSDTQYF.

This chain links TRBV30 with TRBJ1-2; D is possibly TRBD1 (5 bases). V was clipped by 0 bases and J by 8 bases, with 13 bases between them. CDR1 GTSNPN and CDR2 SVGIG come from the germline V gene (reference sequence). The length of the CDR3 is 13 residues. The CDR3 protein is CAWSVKGASGYTF. The CDR3 nucleotides read TGTGCCTGGAGTGTAAAAGGGGCCTCCGGCTACACCTTC.

The V gene is TRBV9, the J gene TRBJ2-3; TRBD2 matches at 7 bases. Germline V gene sequence: CDR1 SGDLS, CDR2 YYNGEE. The CDR3 runs to 15 residues. Trimming cost V 4 bases and J 3 bases; bases outside gene matches: 8. Written as DNA, the CDR3 is TGTGCCAGCAGCATCCAGGGAGGGTTTACAGATACGCAGTATTTT. Translating gives CASSIQGGFTDTQYF.

This clone was seen more than once but under ten times. The DNA of the CDR3 is TGCAGTGCCCTACTTCAAGAGACCCAGTACTTC. Residues: CSALLQETQYF. The chain is built from TRBV20-1 and TRBJ2-5; D is unclear. CDR1 is DFQATT, CDR2 SNEGSKA, per germline (reference sequence). The CDR3 length is 11 residues. Between the trimmed V and J ends, which lost 6 bases and 2 bases, there was a span of 7 bases.

This clone was seen a handful of times. The chain has TRBV6-4 and TRBJ1-1, with D unresolved. Germline CDR1 and CDR2: MRHNA and SNTAGT. Between the trimmed V and J ends, which lost 6 bases and 4 bases, there was a span of 15 bases. The CDR3 covers 14 residues. The chain's CDR3 is CASSPEPESTEAFF. The CDR3 DNA follows: TGTGCCAGCAGCCCTGAACCGGAGTCCACTGAAGCTTTCTTT.

V is TRBV2 and J is TRBJ2-1; 9 bases are a match to TRBD1. This CDR3 has 13 amino acids. J was trimmed by 4 bases and V by 8 bases; bases with no gene match: 3. Looked up from germline, CDR1 is SNHLY and CDR2 is FYNNEI. The CDR3 DNA reads as TGTGCCAGCTGCGACAGGGGGTACAATGAGCAGTTCTTC. It yields the protein CASCDRGYNEQFF. Full variable domain (remainder filled in from reference TRBV2 and TRBJ2-1): EPEVTQTPSHQVTQMGQEVILRCVPISNHLYFYWYRQILGQKVEFLVSFYNNEISEKSEIFDDQFSVERPDGSNFTLKIRSTKLEDSAMYFCASCDRGYNEQFFGPGTRLTVL.

This clone was observed a handful of times. CDR3 residues: CASSGQTNQPQHF. CDR3 in DNA: TGTGCCAGCAGTGGACAGACCAATCAGCCCCAGCATTTT. The V and J genes are TRBV2 and TRBJ1-5; possible D gene TRBD1, 5 bases. Deletions cut 4 bases from V and 3 bases from J, with 7 bases between. CDR3 length equals 13 residues. CDR1 is SNHLY and CDR2 is FYNNEI in the germline V gene.

The genes are TRBV5-1 and TRBJ2-1, with 9 bases matching TRBD2. Per the germline V gene, CDR1 is SGHRS and CDR2 is YFSETQ. The CDR3 covers 14 residues. Trimming at V came to 7 bases and at J to 2 bases, leaving 4 bases not matched to a gene. The CDR3 protein is CASGGGGAYNEQFF. CDR3 nucleotides: TGCGCCAGCGGCGGGGGGGGCGCCTACAATGAGCAGTTCTTC.

This clone was detected once. The genes are TRBV28 and TRBJ1-1; the match to TRBD1 covers 7 bases. CDR1 is MDHEN and CDR2 is SYDVKM in the germline V gene. V shed 0 bases and J 1 base; nucleotides not matched to a gene: 11. The CDR3 extends over 18 amino acids. DNA for the CDR3: TGTGCCAGCAGTTTATGGGGAAATTGGGACAGAGGGAACACTGAAGCTTTCTTT. Translated, it gives CASSLWGNWDRGNTEAFF.

This chain connects TRBV9 to TRBJ1-5, with 9 bases fitting TRBD1. Germline V CDR1 and CDR2: SGDLS, YYNGEE. The CDR3 has 15 amino acids. J gave up 6 bases and V 0 bases, and 4 bases lay outside the gene matches. CDR3 sequence (DNA): TGTGCCAGCAGCGTAGAGGGACAGGGAGGTCAGCCCCAGCATTTT. Translation gives CASSVEGQGGQPQHF.

The chain carries TRBV4-3 and TRBJ2-1, with D unresolved. The CDR3 is 16 residues long. Per the germline V gene, CDR1 is LGHNA and CDR2 is YSLEER. The V end was cut by 4 bases, the J end by 0 bases, with 13 bases between. The CDR3 sequence is CASSPEARTSYNEQFF. In DNA, the CDR3 is TGCGCCAGCAGCCCGGAAGCGCGAACCTCCTACAATGAGCAGTTCTTC.

CDR3 DNA: TGCGCCAGCAGCCAAGAGGGGACTAGCGGCGATGAGCAGTTCTTC. Its protein is CASSQEGTSGDEQFF. The V gene is TRBV4-1, the J gene TRBJ2-1; the match to TRBD2 covers 11 bases. The CDR3 consists of 15 residues. The germline gives CDR1 MGHRA, CDR2 YSYEKL. After removal of 0 bases from V and 8 bases from J, the junction contained 3 bases not matched to a gene.

J is TRBJ1-5 and V is TRBV29-1, with D perhaps TRBD1 (5 bases). The V gene lost 3 bases and the J gene lost 0 bases, with 21 bases spanning the gap. CDR1 is SQVTM, CDR2 ANQGSEA, per germline. The CDR3 covers 18 residues. CDR3 amino acids: CSVDRVAGHLNSNQPQHF. The CDR3 bases are TGCAGCGTTGACCGCGTGGCAGGGCACCTGAATAGCAATCAGCCCCAGCATTTT.